This T cell receptor (beta chain) was sequenced during a study of post-analysis software for immune sequencing data. Study-level points and caveats: Included in a set of a handful of TRBV segments more frequent in patients than controls were TRBV5-6, TRBV5-1 and TRBV20-1.

Germline V gene lookup returns CDR1 ENHRY and CDR2 SYGVKD. There are 16 residues in the CDR3. Deletions cut 0 bases from V and 7 bases from J, with 16 bases between. Incorporated into the TCR beta cDNA libraries were unique molecular identifiers, which served to reduce PCR and sequencing biases. T cells numbering roughly 0.9 to 11 million gave rise to roughly 550,000 cDNA molecules. Using its own MiXCR run on the PCR reads, TCRdb lists one record per CDR3 protein. The sample shows almost 700,000 distinct CDR3 sequences, approximately 59% of them seen only once. The table lists this clonotype with a count of one. Its matching antigen is unknown.

The gene calls are TRBV10-3 and TRBJ2-1; D may be TRBD2 (7 bases). Sequences were obtained from blood. This receptor was taken from a girl aged 2 to 10 with multiple sclerosis. This CDR3 is CAISESSGGARNEQFF. The CDR3 nucleotides are TGTGCCATCAGTGAGTCGTCGGGGGGCGCGAGGAATGAGCAGTTCTTC.